These 22 T cell receptor beta chains share one sample of origin, sequenced in a study of T-cell memory formation after mild COVID-19. TCRdb reprocessed the 5' RACE reads with MiXCR, giving one entry per CDR3 protein. The sample has more than 150,000 distinct CDR3 sequences; about 9.9% are singletons. Sequences were obtained from PBMCs or a T cell subset sorted from them (not recorded which). These receptors were collected from a man aged 18-30 years who had mild COVID-19 (a few samples of this study predate the infection). Cell type and time point are not known.

The chain carries TRBV12-3 or TRBV12-4 and TRBJ2-5; D uncertain. The V gene lost 3 bases and the J gene lost 1 base, with 9 bases spanning the gap. This CDR3 contains 14 residues. The CDR3 bases are TGTGCCAGCAGTTTCTTCGCAGGCCAAGAGACCCAGTACTTC. Amino acid sequence: CASSFFAGQETQYF.

This clonotype was detected only a few times. The J gene is TRBJ2-7, the V gene TRBV5-1, with 7 nucleotides matching TRBD1. The length of the CDR3 is 14 residues. From germline, CDR1 is SGHRS and CDR2 YFSETQ. Trimming at V came to 3 bases and at J to 2 bases, leaving 5 bases not matched to a gene. The CDR3 nucleotides read TGCGCCAGCAGCTCCGTGACAGGGACCTACGAGCAGTACTTC. Translation gives CASSSVTGTYEQYF. The entire variable domain, with the rest obtained from reference TRBV5-1 and TRBJ2-7, is as follows: KAGVTQTPRYLIKTRGQQVTLSCSPISGHRSVSWYQQTPGQGLQFLFEYFSETQRNKGNFPGRFSGRQFSNSRSEMNVSTLELGDSALYLCASSSVTGTYEQYFGPGTRLTVT.

This clonotype was counted only a few times. This rearrangement joins TRBV23-1 to TRBJ2-5; weak D call: TRBD2 (6 bases). TRBV23-1 is recorded as an ORF, its role being uncertain. The V end was cut by 8 bases, the J end by 0 bases, with 10 bases between. This CDR3 is built from 13 residues. The DNA for the CDR3 is TGCGCCAGCCCCCGGGAGTACCAAGAGACCCAGTACTTC. This codes for CASPREYQETQYF.

This clonotype was observed a handful of times. V and J are TRBV7-3 and TRBJ2-2; TRBD1 is a possible D gene (7 bases). Trimming took 5 bases from V and 1 from J, leaving 17 bases between them. The germline V gene has CDR1 SGHTA and CDR2 FQGTGA. The CDR3 extends over 17 amino acids. The CDR3 DNA reads as TGTGCCAGCAGCCCTCGAGGAGGGGGCTGGAACACCGGGGAGCTGTTTTTT. Encoded protein: CASSPRGGGWNTGELFF.

The chain is built from TRBV4-2 and TRBJ2-5; no clear D. Germline V lookup: CDR1 LGHNA, CDR2 YNFKEQ. The CDR3 runs to 13 residues. V lost 4 bases to trimming and J lost 5 bases, with 11 bases between them. In DNA, the CDR3 is TGTGCCAGCAGCCCAACACCCGAGGAGACCCAGTACTTC. Residues: CASSPTPEETQYF.

In its sample, this clonotype was seen many times. V usage is TRBV4-1 and J usage is TRBJ1-1; D may be TRBD1 (5 bases). CDR1 is MGHRA, CDR2 YSYEKL, per germline. CDR3 length equals 14 residues. The ends were cut back, 0 bases at V and 1 base at J, with 6 bases in the middle. This CDR3 reads CASSQDRENTEAFF. The CDR3 DNA is TGCGCCAGCAGCCAAGACAGGGAGAACACTGAAGCTTTCTTT.

This clonotype was found a few times. The V and J genes are TRBV6-6 and TRBJ2-1, with D unresolved. The V and J ends lost 5 bases and 1 base respectively, with 9 bases between them. This CDR3 is built from 14 residues. Germline CDR1 and CDR2: MNHNY and SVGAGI (reference sequence). DNA of the CDR3: TGTGCCAGCAGTCCGTCCCGGTCCTACAATGAGCAGTTCTTC. Its protein product is CASSPSRSYNEQFF.

This clonotype was seen only a few times. V usage is TRBV7-8 and J usage is TRBJ2-5; the D is unclear. Germline V CDR1 and CDR2: SGHVS, FQNEAQ. The CDR3 covers 16 residues. V dropped 3 bases and J dropped 2 bases, with 16 bases sitting between them. CDR3 nucleotides: TGTGCCAGCAGCTTTTCCCGAGCCCTATTTCAAGAGACCCAGTACTTC. Protein product: CASSFSRALFQETQYF.

The chain combines TRBV18 with TRBJ2-3, with D tentatively TRBD2 (6 bases). Germline CDR1 is KGHSH and CDR2 is LQKENI. Trimming removed 5 bases at V and 4 bases at J, with 13 bases between. This CDR3 has 14 residues. CDR3 bases: TGTGCCAGCTCATCAAGTGGGACTCCAGATACGCAGTATTTT. Amino acid sequence: CASSSSGTPDTQYF.

This clonotype is a singleton in its sample. The J gene is TRBJ2-5, the V gene TRBV5-1; 9 bases agree with TRBD2. CDR1 and CDR2 from the germline V gene are SGHRS and YFSETQ. This CDR3 region has 14 residues. Trimming took 1 base from V and 3 from J; bases not matched to a gene: 1. CDR3 residues: CASSLKRGEETQYF. CDR3 bases: TGCGCCAGCAGCTTGAAGCGGGGGGAAGAGACCCAGTACTTC. The full variable domain, rest sourced from reference TRBV5-1 and TRBJ2-5, is KAGVTQTPRYLIKTRGQQVTLSCSPISGHRSVSWYQQTPGQGLQFLFEYFSETQRNKGNFPGRFSGRQFSNSRSEMNVSTLELGDSALYLCASSLKRGEETQYFGPGTRLLVL.

The chain's CDR3 is CASSSGGGDTQYF. The CDR3 bases are TGTGCCAGCAGCTCCGGCGGCGGGGATACGCAGTATTTT. The chain carries TRBV7-3 and TRBJ2-3; D possibly corresponds to TRBD2 (5 bases). Trimming cost V 4 bases and J 6 bases, with 11 bases left between them. CDR3 length: 13 residues. Germline values: CDR1 SGHTA, CDR2 FQGTGA.

This chain uses TRBV5-4 with TRBJ1-6, with D possibly being TRBD1 (5 bases). In germline, CDR1 is SGHNT, CDR2 YYREEE (reference sequence). The CDR3 has 16 amino acids. Trimming removed 0 bases from V and 5 bases from J, with 12 bases in between. As DNA, the CDR3 is TGTGCCAGCAGCTTGGGGGCAGGGTCCGATAATTCACCCCTCCACTTT. Its translation is CASSLGAGSDNSPLHF.

This clonotype showed up just a few times. The chain links TRBV19 to TRBJ2-7, with D unclear. Germline V CDR1 and CDR2: LNHDA, SQIVND (reference sequence). V shed 0 bases and J shed 2 bases, with 11 bases lying between them. This CDR3 region has 15 residues. This chain's CDR3 is CASSIDPGRTYEQYF. CDR3 DNA sequence: TGTGCCAGTAGTATAGACCCCGGCCGTACCTACGAGCAGTACTTC.

The chain joins TRBV6-5 to TRBJ2-2; D ambiguous. V was trimmed by 0 bases and J by 4 bases, leaving 9 bases between them. The CDR3 has 15 residues. Germline CDR1 reads MNHEY; CDR2 reads SVGAGI. The CDR3 region has the DNA TGTGCCAGCAGTTACTCGCCAGGACCCACCGGGGAGCTGTTTTTT. This sequence encodes CASSYSPGPTGELFF.

This clonotype was seen only a few times. This chain joins TRBV4-3 and TRBJ1-4; 10 nucleotides match TRBD1. CDR3 size: 15 residues. V lost 0 bases and J lost 8; bases outside the gene matches: 3. Per germline, CDR1 LGHNA and CDR2 YSLEER. CDR3 coding DNA: TGCGCCAGCAGCCAAGATCAGGACAGGGGGGAAAAACTGTTTTTT. Residues: CASSQDQDRGEKLFF.

This clonotype was observed a handful of times. The J gene is TRBJ2-4, the V gene TRBV7-8; 8 nucleotides agree with TRBD1. CDR3 size: 17 residues. V was pared by 5 bases and J by 1 base, with 10 bases of the junction left unmatched. Germline CDR1 and CDR2: SGHVS and FQNEAQ. CDR3 sequence (DNA): TGTGCCAGCAGCCCCTTCAGGGGGCATGAGGCCAAAAACATTCAGTACTTC. Residues: CASSPFRGHEAKNIQYF. Using reference TRBV7-8 and TRBJ2-4 for the parts outside the CDR3, the full variable domain is GAGVSQSPRYKVAKRGQDVALRCDPISGHVSLFWYQQALGQGPEFLTYFQNEAQLDKSGLPSDRFFAERPEGSVSTLKIQRTQQEDSAVYLCASSPFRGHEAKNIQYFGAGTRLSVL.

This clonotype came up a few times. The chain employs TRBV5-1 and TRBJ2-2; 7 bases are a match to TRBD1. This CDR3 is 15 amino acids long. CDR1 is SGHRS, CDR2 YFSETQ, per germline. Trimming removed 4 bases from V and 7 bases from J; junction bases left unmatched: 10. The CDR3 region is CASSRDRGLRGELFF. As DNA, the CDR3 is TGCGCCAGCAGCAGGGACAGAGGGTTGCGCGGGGAGCTGTTTTTT.

This clonotype was observed a few times. This chain connects TRBV4-2 to TRBJ2-7; D perhaps matches TRBD1 (6 bases). V was trimmed by 0 bases and J by 7 bases, leaving 13 bases between them. The CDR3 covers 14 residues. Germline CDR1 LGHNA, CDR2 YNFKEQ. This CDR3 reads CASSQDERGREQYF. DNA for the CDR3: TGTGCCAGCAGCCAAGATGAGAGGGGGAGAGAGCAGTACTTC.

The table lists this clonotype with a few counts. This chain connects TRBV11-2 to TRBJ2-7, with unresolved D. Per the germline V gene, CDR1 is SGHAT and CDR2 is FQNNGV. V was pared by 2 bases and J by 5 bases, with 16 bases between. This CDR3 spans 15 amino acids. The CDR3 nucleotides read TGTGCCAGCAGCTTACGATCTTCCGTACGCAACGAGCAGTACTTC. Translated, it gives CASSLRSSVRNEQYF.

This clonotype was counted at least ten times. The chain employs TRBV7-3 and TRBJ1-1; D is unresolved. Germline assignment: CDR1 SGHTA and CDR2 FQGTGA. Trimming left V 5 bases short and J 6 bases short, with 7 bases between. The CDR3 has 11 amino acids. The CDR3 reads CASSLGSEAFF. The CDR3 bases are TGTGCCAGCAGCCTCGGGTCTGAAGCTTTCTTT.

J is TRBJ1-1 and V is TRBV5-1, with D tentatively TRBD1 (6 bases). Trimming removed 0 bases from V and 1 base from J, with 7 bases in between. Germline values: CDR1 SGHRS, CDR2 YFSETQ. The CDR3 has 14 residues. The CDR3 is CASSLDRANTEAFF. The CDR3 nucleotides read TGCGCCAGCAGCTTGGACAGGGCGAACACTGAAGCTTTCTTT.

This clonotype came up many times. This chain joins TRBV15 and TRBJ2-3; D could derive from TRBD1 or TRBD2 (5 bases each). Trimming cost V 5 bases and J 2 bases, with 11 bases left between them. The CDR3 covers 14 residues. Germline assignment: CDR1 LNHNV and CDR2 YYDKDF (reference sequence). The CDR3 spells CATSGWDLTDTQYF. Here the CDR3 DNA reads TGTGCCACCAGCGGATGGGACCTCACAGATACGCAGTATTTT.